This TCR beta chain was profiled in a study of T cells in Graves' hyperthyroidism and ophthalmopathy. This clonotype was picked up many times. The CDR3 spans 17 residues. The germline V and J ends were trimmed by 0 bases and 5 bases, with 19 bases remaining between them. Germline V gene lookup returns CDR1 SGHVS and CDR2 FQNEAQ. Together with thyroid ultrasound, orbital computed tomography, serum thyroxine and TRAb, clinical symptoms were used for diagnoses. PBMCs were obtained from under 13 ml fresh peripheral blood. The TCR beta CDR3 regions underwent amplification using RNA transcripts as the source. Using the HTBI primer set, a first-round RT-PCR was run on the TCR CDR3. TCRdb ran MiXCR on the multiplex PCR reads and lists one entry per CDR3 protein. The sample yields over 150,000 distinct CDR3 sequences, around a sixth seen once.

This sequence originates from a woman between 50 and 59 years old with Graves' hyperthyroidism. Source material: blood. This chain connects TRBV7-8 to TRBJ1-2; possibly TRBD1 for D (5 bases). The CDR3 sequence is CASSLAGGAGFWYGYTF. The CDR3 bases are TGTGCCAGCAGCTTAGCCGGGGGTGCCGGCTTTTGGTATGGCTACACCTTC.